The 26 T cell receptor beta chains in this list originate from one sample, sequenced in a study of identical twins. TCRdb analysed the 5' RACE reads with MiXCR anew, one entry per CDR3 protein. The sample has 150,000 or so distinct CDR3 sequences, approximately 4% seen once; the top ten hold around 8%. The specimen was memory T cells sorted from blood. These TCRs come from a young man in good health.

This clonotype came up many times. The rearrangement uses TRBV4-3 and TRBJ2-2, with 13 bases lining up with TRBD2. Germline CDR1 is LGHNA and CDR2 is YSLEER. Unmatched junction bases numbered 3, after V lost 0 bases and J lost 2 bases. The CDR3 runs 18 residues. The CDR3 DNA follows: TGCGCCAGCAGCCAAGAGGGACTAGCGGGACATAACACCGGGGAGCTGTTTTTT. This gives the protein CASSQEGLAGHNTGELFF.

This clonotype was counted ten times or more. The rearrangement uses TRBV28 and TRBJ2-7; no reliable D call. CDR3 size: 13 residues. CDR1 and CDR2 from the germline V gene are MDHEN and SYDVKM. Trimming cost V 3 bases and J 3 bases, with 9 bases left between them. CDR3 sequence reads: CASSFTELYEQYF. The CDR3 DNA is TGTGCCAGCAGTTTCACGGAACTCTACGAGCAGTACTTC.

This clonotype was counted a few times. It may be a read error: a sequence one base away is much more abundant. This rearrangement joins TRBV12-3 or TRBV12-4 to TRBJ2-3; 9 nucleotides agree with TRBD2. This CDR3 region has 15 residues. For the CDR3, the DNA is TGTTCCAGCAGTTTATCTAGCGGGATAAGGGATACGCAGTATTTT. Its protein product is CSSSLSSGIRDTQYF.

The DNA for the CDR3 is TGCGCCAGCAGCTTTGGCGGGACAGGACCCTACGAGCAGTACTTC. Protein sequence: CASSFGGTGPYEQYF. The V gene is TRBV5-1, the J gene TRBJ2-7; 8 nucleotides align to TRBD1. V lost 2 bases to trimming and J lost 2 bases; unmatched junction nucleotides: 6. Germline V gene sequence: CDR1 SGHRS, CDR2 YFSETQ. The CDR3 totals 15 residues. The variable domain in full, completed from reference TRBV5-1 and TRBJ2-7, reads KAGVTQTPRYLIKTRGQQVTLSCSPISGHRSVSWYQQTPGQGLQFLFEYFSETQRNKGNFPGRFSGRQFSNSRSEMNVSTLELGDSALYLCASSFGGTGPYEQYFGPGTRLTVT.

The chain combines TRBV2 with TRBJ2-7; 8 nucleotides align to TRBD1. The trim removed 5 bases at V and 6 bases at J, leaving 3 bases unmatched. The CDR3 contains 12 residues. The germline V gene encodes CDR1 SNHLY and CDR2 FYNNEI. Here the CDR3 DNA reads TGTGCCAGCAGTCAAGACAGGGGCGAGCAGTACTTC. Encoded protein: CASSQDRGEQYF.

This clonotype was detected ten times or more. The chain is built from TRBV20-1 and TRBJ2-3; D ambiguous. CDR1 is DFQATT, CDR2 SNEGSKA, per germline (reference sequence). The CDR3 runs 10 residues. The CDR3 DNA reads as TGCACAGTGTTGAGTAATACGCAGTATTTT. As protein: CTVLSNTQYF.

This clonotype was seen at least ten times. The V gene is TRBV3-1, the J gene TRBJ2-3; D gene unclear. Trimming shortened V by 0 bases and J by 3 bases, and 1 base separated the two germline ends. The CDR3 has 12 residues. The germline CDR1 and CDR2 sequences are LGHDT and YNNKEL (reference sequence). The CDR3 here is CASSQDTDTQYF. The CDR3 DNA reads as TGTGCCAGCAGCCAAGATACAGATACGCAGTATTTT.

At least ten counts were recorded for this clonotype. The V and J genes are TRBV20-1 and TRBJ2-3, with D unclear. V lost 1 base, J lost 4 bases, and 9 bases lay in between. This CDR3 contains 13 residues. Germline-derived CDR1 and CDR2 are DFQATT and SNEGSKA (reference sequence). CDR3 in amino acids: CSARVGNSDTQYF. The CDR3 nucleotides read TGCAGTGCTAGAGTCGGAAACTCAGATACGCAGTATTTT.

This clonotype was detected ten times or more. V is TRBV6-1 and J is TRBJ2-3, with a weak D call TRBD2 (6 bases). The V and J ends lost 6 bases and 2 bases respectively, with 12 bases between them. There are 14 residues in the CDR3. CDR1 and CDR2 from the germline V gene are MNHNS and SASEGT. The CDR3 DNA reads as TGTGCCAGCAGCACTAGCCGATACACAGATACGCAGTATTTT. Translation gives CASSTSRYTDTQYF.

In this sample, this clonotype turned up many times. The rearrangement joins TRBV18 to TRBJ1-1; D uncertain. Looked up from germline, CDR1 is KGHSH and CDR2 is LQKENI. Trimming pared 0 bases from V and 1 base from J, leaving 12 bases between. There are 16 residues in the CDR3. Here the CDR3 reads CASSPPTVNSNTEAFF. The CDR3 nucleotides read TGTGCCAGCTCACCACCGACGGTAAACTCGAACACTGAAGCTTTCTTT.

The table lists this clonotype with many counts. The gene calls are TRBV4-2 and TRBJ1-3; unclear D gene. The V and J ends lost 3 bases and 0 bases respectively, with 9 bases between them. This CDR3 has 15 residues. Germline V CDR1 and CDR2: LGHNA, YNFKEQ. The CDR3 bases are TGTGCCAGCAGCCAGACTCGCTTCTCTGGAAACACCATATATTTT. This sequence encodes CASSQTRFSGNTIYF.

This clonotype has at least ten counts. V usage is TRBV29-1 and J usage is TRBJ2-1, with D possibly being TRBD2 (5 bases). This CDR3 region has 15 residues. The V end was cut by 7 bases, the J end by 5 bases, with 21 bases between. Germline lookup yields CDR1 SQVTM and CDR2 ANQGSEA. CDR3 protein: CSAVLSGVSDNEQFF. The CDR3 DNA reads as TGCAGCGCTGTCTTAAGCGGAGTATCCGACAATGAGCAGTTCTTC.

At least ten counts were recorded for this clonotype. V is TRBV3-1 and J is TRBJ1-1; tentatively, D is TRBD1 (5 bases). Germline CDR1 reads LGHDT; CDR2 reads YNNKEL (reference sequence). Between the trimmed V and J ends, which lost 1 base and 4 bases, there was a span of 10 bases. The CDR3 covers 14 residues. CDR3 residues: CASSQVGTRTEAFF. Here the CDR3 DNA reads TGTGCCAGCAGCCAAGTAGGGACCCGCACTGAAGCTTTCTTT.

In its sample, this clonotype was seen many times. This chain uses TRBV27 with TRBJ2-1; 11 nucleotides match TRBD2. Germline CDR1 MNHEY, CDR2 SMNVEV (reference sequence). Trimming cost V 5 bases and J 7 bases; bases outside gene matches: 4. The CDR3 totals 14 residues. CDR3 protein: CASSISGRGNEQFF. In DNA form, the CDR3 reads TGTGCCAGCAGTATTAGCGGGAGGGGAAATGAGCAGTTCTTC.

This clonotype has ten or more counts. This rearrangement joins TRBV2 to TRBJ2-5, with 13 bases matching TRBD2. CDR1 and CDR2 (germline): SNHLY, FYNNEI. The CDR3 contains 15 residues. Trimming took 6 bases from V and 5 from J; bases not matched to a gene: 6. The CDR3 DNA follows: TGTGCCAGCAGGCCACTAGCGGGAGGGGGGGAGACCCAGTACTTC. Translated: CASRPLAGGGETQYF.

The sample holds a few counts of this clonotype. The chain links TRBV29-1 to TRBJ2-1, with 8 bases fitting TRBD2. Germline V gene data show CDR1 as SQVTM and CDR2 as ANQGSEA. V dropped 7 bases and J dropped 5; count of bases not matched to a gene: 16. The CDR3 is 16 amino acids. The CDR3: CSAGEASGSVDNEQFF. CDR3 bases: TGCAGCGCAGGGGAGGCCAGCGGGAGTGTCGACAATGAGCAGTTCTTC.

In this sample, this clonotype turned up many times. At one of its ends the junction is not consistent with the germline gene, which may arise from a read error. The rearrangement uses TRBV11-2 and TRBJ2-1; possibly TRBD2 for D (6 bases). The germline V gene encodes CDR1 SGHAT and CDR2 FQNNGV. The CDR3 length is 12 residues. CDR3 residues: CASSSRAGLELF. CDR3 DNA: TGTGCCAGCAGCTCCAGGGCGGGACTGGAACTCTTC.

This clonotype was detected only a few times. This chain uses TRBV7-2 with TRBJ2-1, with 7 nucleotides matching TRBD2. CDR3 length: 16 amino acids. CDR1 is SGHTA and CDR2 is FQGNSA in the germline V gene. The V and J ends lost 0 bases and 3 bases, in that order; junction bases with no gene match: 5. DNA for the CDR3: TGTGCCAGCAGCTTAGCGTCCGGGAGGAGCTACAATGAGCAGTTCTTC. Residues: CASSLASGRSYNEQFF.

This clonotype was recorded at least ten times. The genes are TRBV20-1 and TRBJ1-5, with D perhaps matching TRBD1 (6 bases). V shed 3 bases and J shed 4 bases, with 25 bases lying between them. This CDR3 region has 18 residues. From germline, CDR1 is DFQATT and CDR2 SNEGSKA (reference sequence). CDR3 amino acids: CSARKQGRTVLGNQPQHF. The CDR3 bases are TGCAGTGCTAGGAAACAGGGAAGGACGGTGTTGGGGAATCAGCCCCAGCATTTT.

At least ten counts were recorded for this clonotype. The chain uses TRBV20-1 and TRBJ2-1; perhaps TRBD2 as D (5 bases). V lost 1 base to trimming and J lost 1 base, with 14 bases between them. Germline lookup yields CDR1 DFQATT and CDR2 SNEGSKA (reference sequence). The CDR3 consists of 16 residues. DNA of the CDR3: TGCAGTGCTAGAGTTCTCGAGGGAAGTTCCTACAATGAGCAGTTCTTC. The encoded protein is CSARVLEGSSYNEQFF.

This clonotype was seen ten or more times. This chain joins TRBV11-2 and TRBJ2-7; the D gene is possibly TRBD2 (5 bases). CDR3 length: 14 amino acids. CDR1 and CDR2 from the germline V gene are SGHAT and FQNNGV. Trimming took off 1 base at V and 0 bases at J, with 7 bases between the two ends. CDR3 loop: CASSLAGLSYEQYV. Here the CDR3 DNA reads TGTGCCAGCAGCTTAGCAGGACTCTCCTACGAGCAGTACGTC.

There are many counts of this clonotype. This chain joins TRBV25-1 and TRBJ2-2; TRBD2 matches 12 bases. J was trimmed by 10 bases and V by 2 bases; bases with no gene match: 5. The length of the CDR3 is 15 residues. The V gene's germline CDR1 is MGHDK and CDR2 SYGVNS. CDR3 amino acids: CASSEGLAGSEELFF. The DNA of the CDR3 is TGTGCCAGCAGTGAAGGACTAGCGGGGTCCGAGGAGCTGTTTTTT.

This clonotype showed up many times. CDR3 sequence reads: CASRGGQGASTGNTIYF. CDR3 nucleotide sequence: TGTGCCAGCAGAGGAGGACAGGGGGCTTCCACTGGAAACACCATATATTTT. The chain combines TRBV28 with TRBJ1-3; TRBD1 agrees at 11 bases. Per the germline V gene, CDR1 is MDHEN and CDR2 is SYDVKM. The CDR3 covers 17 residues. V gave up 6 bases and J gave up 2 bases; unmatched junction bases: 9.

As concerns this clonotype: A much larger clone is a single base away; this may be a read error. The chain uses TRBV15 and TRBJ1-1; D ambiguous. The CDR3 extends over 13 amino acids. CDR1 and CDR2 (germline): LNHNV, YYDKDF (reference sequence). The chain's CDR3 is CSTSRDRDQKAFF. The CDR3 DNA reads TGTTCCACCAGCAGAGATAGGGATCAAAAAGCTTTCTTT.

This clonotype was detected ten times or more. V and J are TRBV3-1 and TRBJ2-5; D remains ambiguous. This CDR3 has 14 residues. Germline values: CDR1 LGHDT, CDR2 YNNKEL (reference sequence). V gave up 0 bases and J gave up 0 bases, with 5 bases separating them. The CDR3 spells CASSQDWNQETQYF. The CDR3 region has the DNA TGTGCCAGCAGCCAAGATTGGAACCAAGAGACCCAGTACTTC.

This clonotype appeared many times. The V and J genes are TRBV12-3 or TRBV12-4 and TRBJ1-1; D unclear. Trimming shortened V by 5 bases and J by 1 base, and 11 bases separated the two germline ends. There are 14 residues in the CDR3. The CDR3 sequence is CASSPDGPNTEAFF. The CDR3 DNA is TGTGCCAGCAGTCCGGACGGCCCGAACACTGAAGCTTTCTTT.